One and the same sample provided the 21 T cell receptor beta chains below, sequenced in a study of T cell changes during pregnancy in multiple sclerosis. This table comes from immunoSEQ multiplex PCR, and its TCRdb copy is limited to in-frame clones, with some not included. The table has about 110,000 clones, around 92% seen once. Sample: peripheral blood, taken after pregnancy. Every receptor here comes from a female donor with multiple sclerosis, enrolled in a pregnancy study.

This chain connects TRBV5-1 to TRBJ2-5; no firm D call. Germline CDR1 is SGHRS and CDR2 is YFSETQ. This CDR3 region has 13 residues. V dropped 1 base and J dropped 3 bases, with 7 bases sitting between them. CDR3 loop: CASSLQLEETQYF. For the CDR3, the DNA is TGCGCCAGCAGCTTGCAATTAGAAGAGACCCAGTACTTC.

This chain connects TRBV30 to TRBJ2-5; 12 bases are shared with TRBD1. Germline values: CDR1 GTSNPN, CDR2 SVGIG (reference sequence). The CDR3 totals 24 residues. With 1 base clipped from V and 4 bases from J, the junction kept 31 bases outside the gene matches. CDR3 nucleotides: TGTGCCTGGAGTGATACACCGGGACAGGGGGCCGCGGGACCAGCGGGAGTTCGGTCAGAGACCCAGTACTTC. It encodes CAWSDTPGQGAAGPAGVRSETQYF.

V gene TRBV27 combines with J gene TRBJ1-5, with 7 positions matching TRBD1. Germline V gene data show CDR1 as MNHEY and CDR2 as SMNVEV (reference sequence). The CDR3 contains 14 residues. Unmatched junction bases numbered 9, after V lost 4 bases and J lost 9 bases. This CDR3 reads CASSSGTAVGPQHF. The CDR3 region has the DNA TGTGCCAGCAGTTCCGGGACAGCCGTGGGGCCCCAGCATTTT.

This clone was detected only once. This sequence joins TRBV29-1 and TRBJ2-1; 13 bases fit TRBD2. The V segment lost 6 bases and the J segment 4 bases; nucleotides outside the gene matches: 6. In germline, CDR1 is SQVTM, CDR2 ANQGSEA. CDR3 size: 15 residues. In DNA, the CDR3 is TGCAGCGTGTCCACTAGCGGGGGGGTTTACAATGAGCAGTTCTTC. It codes for CSVSTSGGVYNEQFF.

The rearrangement links TRBV6-1 to TRBJ2-2; TRBD1 might be the D (6 bases). The CDR3 is made up of 15 amino acids. CDR1 and CDR2 from the germline V gene are MNHNS and SASEGT. V was shortened by 3 bases and J by 6 bases, with 14 bases between the two germline ends. The CDR3, as DNA: TGTGCCAGCAGTGATAGGGGCAGGGGAGCCGGGGAGCTGTTTTTT. Its translation: CASSDRGRGAGELFF.

V is TRBV30 and J is TRBJ1-3; the D is unclear. Trimming left V 0 bases short and J 0 bases short, with 15 bases between. This CDR3 region has 17 residues. Germline CDR1 is GTSNPN and CDR2 is SVGIG (reference sequence). The CDR3 sequence is CAWSVGGSLASGNTIYF. The CDR3 nucleotides read TGTGCCTGGAGTGTAGGCGGGTCACTAGCCTCTGGAAACACCATATATTTT.

The chain carries TRBV19 and TRBJ1-5; D gene uncertain. Germline-derived CDR1 and CDR2 are LNHDA and SQIVND (reference sequence). This CDR3 region has 15 residues. V shed 4 bases and J shed 7 bases, with 17 bases lying between them. The CDR3 reads CASSTLGIPGQPQHF. CDR3 DNA sequence: TGTGCCAGTAGTACGCTAGGGATCCCGGGACAGCCCCAGCATTTT.

This clone was seen once. The CDR3 sequence is CASSPEPTYEQYF. The CDR3 nucleotides are TGTGCCAGCAGCCCGGAGCCAACCTACGAGCAGTACTTC. The chain uses TRBV5-4 and TRBJ2-7; D remains unclear. This CDR3 is built from 13 residues. The germline gives CDR1 SGHNT, CDR2 YYREEE (reference sequence). Trimming removed 4 bases from V and 2 bases from J, with 10 bases in between.

V gene TRBV7-9 combines with J gene TRBJ1-1; 10 nucleotides align to TRBD1. In germline, CDR1 is SEHNR, CDR2 FQNEAQ (reference sequence). The ends lost 3 bases at V and 6 bases at J; junction bases unmatched: 7. The length of the CDR3 is 15 residues. CDR3 residues: CASSFLTGGSSEAFF. CDR3 nucleotides: TGTGCCAGCAGCTTCCTGACAGGGGGCTCTTCTGAAGCTTTCTTT. Full variable domain (remainder filled in from reference TRBV7-9 and TRBJ1-1): DTGVSQNPRHKITKRGQNVTFRCDPISEHNRLYWYRQTLGQGPEFLTYFQNEAQLEKSRLLSDRFSAERPKGSFSTLEIQRTEQGDSAMYLCASSFLTGGSSEAFFGQGTRLTVV.

The V gene is TRBV9, the J gene TRBJ2-7, with a weak D call TRBD2 (6 bases). CDR1 is SGDLS, CDR2 YYNGEE, per germline. V shed 3 bases and J shed 5 bases, with 18 bases lying between them. The CDR3 consists of 15 residues. Here the CDR3 DNA reads TGTGCCAGCAGCGCCGAAGCGGGCCATTACGACGAGCAGTACTTC. Translated, it gives CASSAEAGHYDEQYF.

V gene TRBV28 combines with J gene TRBJ2-7, with TRBD1 identical over 9 bases. Germline V CDR1 and CDR2: MDHEN, SYDVKM. The CDR3 extends over 15 amino acids. The trim removed 5 bases at V and 3 bases at J, leaving 8 bases unmatched. The CDR3 spells CASSRPGTGNYEQYF. The CDR3 region has the DNA TGTGCCAGCAGTCGTCCCGGGACAGGGAACTACGAGCAGTACTTC.

This clone is a singleton in its sample. The gene calls are TRBV27 and TRBJ2-7; D is perhaps TRBD1 (6 bases). V lost 7 bases and J lost 4, with 11 bases in between. The CDR3 contains 12 residues. Germline loops: CDR1 MNHEY, CDR2 SMNVEV (reference sequence). The CDR3 bases are TGTGCCAGCAAGCGTCAGGGGTACGAGCAGTACTTC. It translates to CASKRQGYEQYF.

This chain connects TRBV30 to TRBJ2-5; the match to TRBD2 covers 7 bases. V trimming: 4 bases; J trimming: 6 bases; junction bases outside the gene matches: 17. The CDR3 spans 16 residues. Germline-derived CDR1 and CDR2 are GTSNPN and SVGIG (reference sequence). CDR3 residues: CAWKEFVGGRAQTQYF. The CDR3 DNA sequence: TGTGCCTGGAAGGAATTCGTTGGGGGGAGGGCCCAGACCCAGTACTTC.

J is TRBJ2-3 and V is TRBV5-4, with 8 bases identical to TRBD2. Germline V lookup: CDR1 SGHNT, CDR2 YYREEE (reference sequence). CDR3 size: 16 residues. V was clipped by 2 bases and J by 2 bases; unmatched bases: 7. The CDR3 DNA sequence: TGTGCCAGCAGCTTAGGGCCTAGCGGGCCCACAGATACGCAGTATTTT. Amino acid sequence: CASSLGPSGPTDTQYF.

The V gene is TRBV5-8, the J gene TRBJ1-1; D call uncertain. The V and J ends lost 4 bases and 0 bases respectively, with 13 bases between them. Looked up from germline, CDR1 is SGHTS and CDR2 is YDEGEE. There are 15 residues in the CDR3. The CDR3: CASSPVGGMNTEAFF. CDR3 bases: TGTGCCAGCAGCCCAGTAGGAGGAATGAACACTGAAGCTTTCTTT.

The rearrangement joins TRBV2 to TRBJ1-2; D not resolved. CDR3 length: 12 amino acids. Trimming cost V 3 bases and J 1 base, with 3 bases left between them. Germline CDR1 reads SNHLY; CDR2 reads FYNNEI. The CDR3 loop is CASSDYNYGYTF. The CDR3 DNA is TGTGCCAGCAGTGACTATAACTATGGCTACACCTTC.

This clone was observed a single time. The chain has TRBV5-5 and TRBJ1-5, with D perhaps TRBD1 (6 bases). The CDR3 has 18 residues. The ends were cut back, 1 base at V and 4 bases at J, with 21 bases in the middle. Germline V lookup: CDR1 SGHKS, CDR2 YYEKEE (reference sequence). CDR3 DNA sequence: TGTGCCAGCAGCTTGTCGGGCAGGGGATCCCTCGTGAATCAGCCCCAGCATTTT. It encodes CASSLSGRGSLVNQPQHF.

The V and J genes are TRBV5-8 and TRBJ2-6, with a possible D match to TRBD2 (6 bases). Trimming removed 8 bases at V and 0 bases at J, with 15 bases between. Germline loops: CDR1 SGHTS, CDR2 YDEGEE. This CDR3 has 16 amino acids. For the CDR3, the DNA is TGTGCCAGTTATAAAGGGAGGTACTCTGGGGCCAACGTCCTGACTTTC. Protein sequence: CASYKGRYSGANVLTF.

This chain links TRBV5-6 with TRBJ1-1; TRBD1 matches at 8 bases. The CDR3 length is 15 residues. From germline, CDR1 is SGHDT and CDR2 YYEEEE. V dropped 0 bases and J dropped 5; count of bases not matched to a gene: 6. The DNA of the CDR3 is TGTGCCAGCAGCTTGGCCGGACAGGGTCGGACTGAAGCTTTCTTT. This sequence encodes CASSLAGQGRTEAFF.

This chain connects TRBV5-6 to TRBJ2-3; 8 bases fit TRBD1. After removal of 4 bases from V and 2 bases from J, the junction contained 9 bases not matched to a gene. CDR3 length equals 16 residues. Germline lookup yields CDR1 SGHDT and CDR2 YYEEEE. The CDR3 region is CASSPLDRGFTDTQYF. CDR3 bases: TGTGCCAGCAGCCCACTCGACAGGGGATTCACAGATACGCAGTATTTT.

This chain uses TRBV9 with TRBJ2-3, with D possibly TRBD2 on 6 matching bases. The CDR3 is made up of 14 amino acids. Trimming removed 4 bases from V and 1 base from J, with 10 bases in between. In germline, CDR1 is SGDLS, CDR2 YYNGEE. CDR3 protein: CASSPWGGTDTQYF. The CDR3 nucleotides read TGTGCCAGCAGCCCCTGGGGGGGCACAGATACGCAGTATTTT.